This T cell receptor beta chain was retrieved from a study of Ad26.COV2.S vaccination and SARS-CoV-2 variants. Regarding treatment: over 15 received Ad26.COV2.S at low or high dose, single or two shots; about five received placebo; per-sample allocation not given. On day 63 after the first injection, vaccine and placebo recipients gave samples. Trimming took 5 bases from V and 4 from J, leaving 17 bases between them. CDR1 is SEHNR and CDR2 is FQNEAQ in the germline V gene (reference sequence). There are 15 residues in the CDR3. Generated by immunoSEQ multiplex PCR, the TCRdb table keeps only in-frame clones and is missing some. The sample gives just over 350,000 clones, about 85% of which show up once; about 3.3% is in the top ten.

This chain connects TRBV7-9 to TRBJ1-1, with a weak D call TRBD1 (6 bases). Sequences were derived from peripheral blood, sampled in a trial of Ad26.COV2.S vaccine versus placebo. This sequence originates from a person between 18 and 65 years old who received the Ad26.COV2.S COVID-19 vaccine or a placebo. CDR3 DNA: TGTGCCAGCAGCCCCCTGGGGGGCTGGGGCACTGAAGCTTTCTTT. It specifies CASSPLGGWGTEAFF.